The rows below give T cell receptor beta chains drawn from one sample of a study of blood T cell repertoires in COVID-19. Using immunoSEQ multiplex PCR, the repertoire was profiled, and TCRdb retains in-frame clones only, with some absent. The sample records approximately 250,000 clones, 80% to 90% being singletons. The sequenced sample consisted of peripheral blood. Receptors were obtained from a woman between 70 and 85 years old with COVID-19, enrolled during active disease. CDR3s include the opening cysteine and the closing phenylalanine or tryptophan.

j_gene	v_gene	CDR3aa
TRBJ2-5	TRBV6-5	CASPTQTRSQETQYF
TRBJ1-2	TRBV28	CASSPSHRKDRGYTF
TRBJ1-2	TRBV6-5	CASSGQGSSGYTF
TRBJ2-7	TRBV7-9	CASSLGGLEQYF
TRBJ2-1	TRBV29-1	CSVEGGLIYNEQFF
TRBJ1-1	TRBV2	CASSDGGTGVAEAFF
TRBJ2-1	TRBV6-1	CASSEGSGIRSEQFF
TRBJ1-1	TRBV9	CASSVAAFRQVNTEAFF
TRBJ2-6	TRBV12-3/TRBV12-4	CASNRAGANVLTF
TRBJ1-1	TRBV3-1/TRBV3-2	CASSPGTMNTEAFF
TRBJ1-5	TRBV7-6	CASSPNRDQPQHF
TRBJ2-3	TRBV5-1	CASSLVAATDTQYF
TRBJ1-4	TRBV29-1	CSGGQGSSEKLFF
TRBJ1-4	TRBV27	CASSLGTQGNEKLFF
TRBJ2-3	TRBV9	CASSVGLLAGGEDTQYF
TRBJ2-7	TRBV6-5	CASSSPSGTGRNEQYF
TRBJ1-2	TRBV28	CASSFRQGGYGYTF
TRBJ1-2	TRBV6-5	CASSKSGYGYGYTF
TRBJ2-1	TRBV28	CASSPHSGSGEQFF
TRBJ2-1	TRBV29-1	CSVGDRVGNEQFF
TRBJ1-3	TRBV14	CASSQGSAVAHF
TRBJ1-1	TRBV19	CASSRDRDTEAFF
TRBJ2-2	TRBV11-3	CASTAGVGTGELFF
TRBJ1-2	TRBV7-2	CASSSHPTGATYGYTF
TRBJ1-5	TRBV5-1	CASSWAVDQPQHF
TRBJ2-5	TRBV6-5	CASSLTGAQETQYF
TRBJ2-1	TRBV30	CAWSSLGEGIGEQFF
TRBJ2-7	TRBV5-1	CASSPRDPRVGYEQYF
TRBJ2-2	TRBV10-3	CAISKDSRDGELFF
TRBJ2-5	TRBV11-3	CASSLDRAGETQYF
TRBJ2-6	TRBV19	CASSSSPTAGANVLTF
TRBJ1-1	TRBV19	CASSSRGPGAFF
TRBJ1-1	TRBV6-2/TRBV6-3	CASSYSSGVAEAFF
TRBJ1-4	TRBV19	CASSGRVNEKLFF
TRBJ2-7	TRBV10-2	CASQGQGAVYEQYF
TRBJ2-7	TRBV27	CASSFGDRGNEQYF
TRBJ2-1	TRBV5-1	CASSLGADYNEQFF
TRBJ2-7	TRBV21-1	CASRAGTYEQYF
TRBJ2-3	TRBV15	CATSSQKPTPGESDTQYF
TRBJ1-2	TRBV18	CASSPRTGSSYGYTF
TRBJ1-4	TRBV9	CASSVEKGAHGNEKLFF
TRBJ2-7	TRBV19	CASSISGADYEQYF
TRBJ1-2	TRBV15	CATSRKTGLSSGYTF
TRBJ1-1	TRBV5-1	CASSAQGSNTEAFF
TRBJ1-2	TRBV6-6	CASSRPGQQGYGYTF
TRBJ2-1	TRBV5-4	CASSWTSGNYNEQFF
TRBJ1-4	TRBV30	CASGTGRTGRENEKLFF
TRBJ1-4	TRBV30	CAWSSNEKLFF
TRBJ1-6	TRBV30	CAWSVLSPGIASSYNSPLHF
TRBJ1-2	TRBV29-1	CSVEDRRTGGLNYGYTF
TRBJ2-1	TRBV4-3	CASSPTGTNYNEQFF
TRBJ2-3	TRBV19	CASSATGLRTDTQYF
TRBJ1-5	TRBV6-5	CASKMGANQPQHF
TRBJ1-2	TRBV5-1	CASSWVGADGYTF
TRBJ2-7	TRBV11-2	CASSDRTSWHEQYF
TRBJ1-4	TRBV11-1	CASSFGTPEKLFF
TRBJ1-4	TRBV19	CASSPDRAIGLATNEKLFF
TRBJ1-1	TRBV29-1	CSGWDRGTEAFF